These 25 T cell receptor beta chains were all obtained from the same sample, sequenced in a study of tumor-infiltrating lymphocytes in oesophageal squamous cell carcinoma. From the PCR reads, TCRdb called clonotypes with MiXCR, one entry per CDR3 protein. Counted here are 18,000 or so distinct CDR3 sequences, 42% occurring once; the ten biggest clones make up 15% to 20%. The specimen was normal esophageal tissue next to the tumor. Source of these receptors: a female donor with esophageal squamous cell carcinoma.

The sample holds a few counts of this clonotype. The CDR3 nucleotides read TGCAGTGCTACCCCTACTAGCGGCTACGAGCAGTACTTC. This gives the protein CSATPTSGYEQYF. The chain combines TRBV20-1 with TRBJ2-5, with 8 bases that match TRBD2. The end of the DNA fits TRBJ2-7 better, so the J call may be wrong. The CDR3 has 13 residues. The germline gives CDR1 DFQATT, CDR2 SNEGSKA (reference sequence).

This clonotype qualifies as medium-sized (0.01 to 0.1%). CDR3 sequence (DNA): TGTGCCAGCAGCTTAAGACAGGGGACTAATGAAAAACTGTTTTTT. This codes for CASSLRQGTNEKLFF. The J gene is TRBJ1-4, the V gene TRBV7-9; 8 positions agree with TRBD1. This CDR3 is built from 15 residues. CDR1 and CDR2 from the germline V gene are SEHNR and FQNEAQ (reference sequence). V was clipped by 2 bases and J by 2 bases; unmatched bases: 1.

This clonotype is classed as medium-sized. V usage is TRBV28 and J usage is TRBJ2-7; D not resolved. There are 12 residues in the CDR3. Germline CDR1 and CDR2: MDHEN and SYDVKM. V shed 6 bases and J shed 2 bases, with 8 bases lying between them. As DNA, the CDR3 is TGTGCCAGCAGAGGAGTTACCTACGAGCAGTACTTC. This translates into CASRGVTYEQYF.

This clonotype was counted at least ten times. Without the conserved terminal phenylalanine or tryptophan, this CDR3 likely stems from a read error. The limits of the CDR3 on the DNA are not certain, so only TCRdb's listed CDR3 is given. V usage is TRBV7-8 and J usage is TRBJ2-1. The CDR3 is made up of 14 amino acids, end residues included. Germline CDR1 is SGHVS and CDR2 is FQNEAQ. The CDR3 protein is CASSLGSYGYTFGS.

With respect to this clonotype: A read error may account for a junction end that differs from germline. The chain recombines TRBV7-6 with TRBJ2-3; D is perhaps TRBD2 (5 bases). CDR1 and CDR2 from the germline V gene are SGHVS and FNYEAQ. The CDR3 runs 15 residues. The DNA for the CDR3 is TGTGCTAGCAGCTTAGCGCTGACTGGCACAGATACGCAGTATTTT. As protein: CASSLALTGTDTQYF.

J is TRBJ2-4 and V is TRBV7-3; 9 bases match TRBD2. The J call may not be correct, given that the DNA end is closer to TRBJ2-7. The CDR3 spans 14 residues. Germline CDR1 is SGHTA and CDR2 is FQGTGA. CDR3 bases: TGTGCCAGCAGCCGCGGGGGGGCCGAATACGAGCAGTACTTC. Translating it yields CASSRGGAEYEQYF.

By its share, this clonotype is medium-sized (0.01 to 0.1%). The rearrangement joins TRBV7-9 to TRBJ2-3; no reliable D call. Germline V gene sequence: CDR1 SEHNR, CDR2 FQNEAQ (reference sequence). Trimming cost V 3 bases and J 6 bases, with 4 bases left between them. The CDR3 contains 11 residues. CDR3 bases: TGTGCCAGCAGCTTGTCGGATACGCAGTATTTT. Translating it yields CASSLSDTQYF. The full variable domain, its missing parts supplied by reference TRBV7-9 and TRBJ2-3, is DTGVSQNPRHKITKRGQNVTFRCDPISEHNRLYWYRQTLGQGPEFLTYFQNEAQLEKSRLLSDRFSAERPKGSFSTLEIQRTEQGDSAMYLCASSLSDTQYFGPGTRLTVL.

This chain uses TRBV6-1 with TRBJ2-5; 9 bases agree with TRBD1. Matching the DNA end better, TRBJ2-7 makes the J call doubtful. Germline V gene lookup returns CDR1 MNHNS and CDR2 SASEGT. The CDR3 has 18 residues. CDR3 coding DNA: TGTGCCAGCAGTGGCTCCGGGACAGGGAGTACAAGGATTCTCGAGCAGTACTTC. Protein sequence: CASSGSGTGSTRILEQYF.

The chain recombines TRBV24-1 with TRBJ1-2, with TRBD1 as a possible D gene (6 bases). This CDR3 comprises 12 residues. V was shortened by 6 bases and J by 6 bases, with 10 bases between the two germline ends. Germline V lookup: CDR1 KGHDR, CDR2 SFDVKD. Here the CDR3 reads CATSQGRDGYTF. For the CDR3, the DNA is TGTGCCACCAGTCAGGGGCGGGATGGCTACACCTTC.

This clonotype is labeled medium-sized. V and J are TRBV7-3 and TRBJ2-3; D gene unclear. V shed 1 base and J shed 6 bases, with 8 bases lying between them. The CDR3 loop spans 13 amino acids. Germline CDR1 SGHTA, CDR2 FQGTGA. CDR3 sequence (DNA): TGTGCCAGCAGCTTAAGTCGAGATGATACGCAGTATTTT. This translates into CASSLSRDDTQYF.

By share of the sample, this clonotype is medium-sized (0.01 to 0.1%). Here the CDR3 reads CASSERPGYDNEQFF. The CDR3 DNA is TGTGCCAGCAGTGAACGTCCAGGGTATGACAATGAGCAGTTCTTC. The J gene is TRBJ2-1, the V gene TRBV6-1; D may be TRBD1 (5 bases). V lost 2 bases to trimming and J lost 5 bases, with 13 bases between them. The CDR3 has 15 amino acids. Germline CDR1 MNHNS, CDR2 SASEGT.

This clonotype has a count of ten or more. V gene TRBV12-3 or TRBV12-4 combines with J gene TRBJ2-7, with 7 nucleotides matching TRBD1. CDR3 size: 11 residues. The J segment lost 6 bases and the V segment lost 8 bases, leaving 4 bases of the junction unmatched. The CDR3 sequence is CASLGGSEQYF. In DNA form, the CDR3 reads TGTGCCAGCCTAGGGGGCTCCGAGCAGTACTTC.

In its sample, this clonotype was seen many times. The chain carries TRBV7-8 and TRBJ2-2; no clear D gene. Germline CDR1 SGHVS, CDR2 FQNEAQ. The CDR3 is made up of 12 amino acids. V was cut by 5 bases and J by 7 bases, with 8 bases left in between. CDR3 amino acids: CASSPTIGELFF. The DNA of the CDR3 is TGTGCCAGCAGCCCTACGATCGGGGAGCTGTTTTTT. Filled out from reference TRBV7-8 and TRBJ2-2, the complete variable domain reads GAGVSQSPRYKVAKRGQDVALRCDPISGHVSLFWYQQALGQGPEFLTYFQNEAQLDKSGLPSDRFFAERPEGSVSTLKIQRTQQEDSAVYLCASSPTIGELFFGEGSRLTVL.

This clonotype was recorded many times. The chain combines TRBV18 with TRBJ1-1; D not certain. Germline CDR1 and CDR2: KGHSH and LQKENI. The CDR3 is 13 amino acids. Trimming stripped 2 bases from V and 6 bases from J, with 10 bases between. This CDR3 reads CASSPNQRSEAFF. In DNA, the CDR3 is TGTGCCAGCTCACCAAATCAGAGATCTGAAGCTTTCTTT.

Of note for this clonotype: The junction and the germline gene differ at one end; a read error may be behind it. V and J are TRBV7-9 and TRBJ2-2; 7 positions match TRBD2. CDR1 and CDR2 (germline): SEHNR, FQNEAQ (reference sequence). This CDR3 spans 14 amino acids. CDR3 amino acids: CTSSRLTSAGELFF. CDR3 bases: TGTACCAGCAGCCGACTTACTAGCGCCGGGGAGCTGTTTTTT.

This clonotype was recorded once. One end of the junction does not line up with germline, which may come from a read error. This chain joins TRBV6-9 and TRBJ1-1, with unresolved D. This CDR3 is 17 amino acids long. The germline V gene encodes CDR1 MNHGY and CDR2 SVAAGI. CDR3 nucleotides: TGTGCCAGCAGTCTCGGTGGGAGACTAGCGATCACCGGGGAGCTGTATTTT. Its translation is CASSLGGRLAITGELYF.

The V gene is TRBV7-3, the J gene TRBJ2-3; maybe TRBD2 (5 bases). With 4 bases removed from V and 2 bases from J, the gap between germline ends came to 13 bases. The CDR3 is made up of 15 amino acids. Germline V gives CDR1 SGHTA, CDR2 FQGTGA. The CDR3: CASSSISGYTDTQYF. The CDR3 nucleotides read TGTGCCAGCAGCTCGATCAGCGGATACACAGATACGCAGTATTTT.

This clonotype showed up just a few times. Relative to the germline gene, one junction end is altered; a read error may explain this. The CDR3 is CASSLEVHEQYF. The CDR3 DNA reads TGTGCCAGCAGCCTAGAGGTCCATGAGCAGTACTTC. The chain combines TRBV11-2 with TRBJ2-4; no firm D call. CDR1 is SGHAT, CDR2 FQNNGV, per germline. This CDR3 contains 12 residues.

The chain couples TRBV27 to TRBJ2-1; the D gene is possibly TRBD2 (5 bases). In germline, CDR1 is MNHEY, CDR2 SMNVEV (reference sequence). The CDR3 loop spans 15 amino acids. The germline V and J ends were trimmed by 2 bases and 0 bases, with 8 bases remaining between them. The CDR3 spells CASSLRGYSYNEQFF. The CDR3 DNA follows: TGTGCCAGCAGTTTAAGAGGGTACTCCTACAATGAGCAGTTCTTC.

This clonotype is medium-sized within its sample. The V call is TRBV12-3 or TRBV12-4, the J call TRBJ2-3; D perhaps matches TRBD2 (6 bases). This CDR3 contains 14 residues. V shed 6 bases and J shed 4 bases, with 14 bases lying between them. The CDR3 DNA reads TGTGCCAGCAGGCAGACTAGGGGAGCAGATACGCAGTATTTT. It encodes CASRQTRGADTQYF.

The table lists this clonotype with many counts. The chain combines TRBV11-3 with TRBJ2-1; TRBD2 matches at 11 bases. Germline V lookup: CDR1 SGHNT, CDR2 YENEEA. J lost 4 bases, V lost 5 bases, and 10 bases had no gene match. CDR3 length equals 17 residues. CDR3 sequence reads: CASSESRTSGLYNEQFF. CDR3 in DNA: TGTGCCAGCAGCGAATCCCGGACTAGCGGGCTTTACAATGAGCAGTTCTTC.

This clonotype was counted only a few times. The CDR3 reads CASSAYGSYNEQFF. The CDR3 DNA sequence: TGTGCCAGCAGCGCATACGGATCCTACAATGAGCAGTTCTTC. This sequence joins TRBV7-2 and TRBJ2-1; no reliable D call. Germline V gene sequence: CDR1 SGHTA, CDR2 FQGNSA. The CDR3 is made up of 14 amino acids. Trimming removed 5 bases from V and 1 base from J, with 9 bases in between.

This clonotype is categorized as medium-sized. The rearrangement links TRBV6-4 to TRBJ2-1, with 9 bases lining up with TRBD1. The germline V gene encodes CDR1 MRHNA and CDR2 SNTAGT. This CDR3 spans 14 amino acids. The ends lost 8 bases at V and 2 bases at J; junction bases unmatched: 4. The CDR3 DNA reads as TGTGCCAGCGCCGGGACAGGGACCTACAATGAGCAGTTCTTC. It codes for CASAGTGTYNEQFF.

A remark on this clonotype: Since the CDR3 does not end with the conserved phenylalanine or tryptophan, this likely comes from a read error. Because the CDR3's place on the DNA is in doubt, the DNA is left out and the CDR3 is given as listed by TCRdb. The chain carries TRBV7-2 and TRBJ2-7; TRBD1, as called in the table, went unchecked against the DNA. Germline V lookup: CDR1 SGHTA, CDR2 FQGNSA. A total of 17 residues make up the CDR3, ends included. This CDR3 reads CASSLLVSGANVLTSAP.

The genes are TRBV7-3 and TRBJ2-3, with D maybe TRBD1 (5 bases). The ends were cut back, 3 bases at V and 6 bases at J, with 10 bases in the middle. The germline gives CDR1 SGHTA, CDR2 FQGTGA. CDR3 size: 13 residues. CDR3 bases: TGTGCCAGCAGCTTTGGCCCAGGGGATACGCAGTATTTT. Amino acids: CASSFGPGDTQYF.